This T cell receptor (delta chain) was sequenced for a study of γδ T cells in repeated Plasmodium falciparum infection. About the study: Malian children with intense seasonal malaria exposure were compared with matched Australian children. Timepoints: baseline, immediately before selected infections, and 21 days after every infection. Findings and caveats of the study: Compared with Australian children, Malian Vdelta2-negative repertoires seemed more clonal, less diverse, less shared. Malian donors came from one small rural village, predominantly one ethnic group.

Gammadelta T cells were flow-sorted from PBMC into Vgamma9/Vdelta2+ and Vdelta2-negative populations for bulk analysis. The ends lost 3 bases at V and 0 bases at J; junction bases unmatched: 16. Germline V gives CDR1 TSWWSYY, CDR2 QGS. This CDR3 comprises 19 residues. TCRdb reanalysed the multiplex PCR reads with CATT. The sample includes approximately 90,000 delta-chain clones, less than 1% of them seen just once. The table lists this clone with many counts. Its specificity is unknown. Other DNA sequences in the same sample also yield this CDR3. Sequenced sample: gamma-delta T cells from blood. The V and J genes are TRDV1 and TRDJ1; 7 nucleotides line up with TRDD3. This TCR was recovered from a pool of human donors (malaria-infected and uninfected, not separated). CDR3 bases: TGTGCTCTTGGGGATCGCGGCCTTTGGGGGACCCTGTACACCGATAAACTCATCTTT. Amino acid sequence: CALGDRGLWGTLYTDKLIF.